Below are 25 T cell receptor beta chains sequenced from a single sample in a study of neurological immune-mediated disorders. TCRdb re-analysed the 5' RACE reads in MiXCR, keeping a single row per CDR3 protein. The table lists 45,000 to 50,000 distinct CDR3 sequences, around 3.3% of them singletons. The sequenced sample consisted of PBMCs. The receptors originated from a woman between 45 and 60 years old with multiple sclerosis.

This clonotype was counted many times. The V and J genes are TRBV15 and TRBJ1-5, with 8 bases fitting TRBD1. CDR3 size: 15 residues. CDR1 is LNHNV and CDR2 is YYDKDF in the germline V gene (reference sequence). The ends lost 1 base at V and 4 bases at J; junction bases unmatched: 3. CDR3 nucleotides: TGTGCCACCAGCAGAGGGACAGGGATAAATCAGCCCCAGCATTTT. Translating gives CATSRGTGINQPQHF.

This clonotype was observed at least ten times. The chain couples TRBV7-9 to TRBJ2-3; 7 nucleotides match TRBD2. With 2 bases clipped from V and 1 base from J, the junction kept 0 bases outside the gene matches. CDR3 length: 14 amino acids. CDR1 and CDR2 (germline): SEHNR, FQNEAQ (reference sequence). The CDR3 loop reads CASSLTSGTDTQYF. The CDR3 DNA reads as TGTGCCAGCAGCTTAACTAGCGGCACAGATACGCAGTATTTT. Full variable domain (missing parts from reference TRBV7-9 and TRBJ2-3): DTGVSQNPRHKITKRGQNVTFRCDPISEHNRLYWYRQTLGQGPEFLTYFQNEAQLEKSRLLSDRFSAERPKGSFSTLEIQRTEQGDSAMYLCASSLTSGTDTQYFGPGTRLTVL.

This clonotype was counted many times. The CDR3 region has the DNA TGTGCCAGCAGTTACCTTCCCAGGGGACCCGAGGGATACACTGAAGCTTTCTTT. It codes for CASSYLPRGPEGYTEAFF. V gene TRBV6-5 combines with J gene TRBJ1-1; a weak D match, TRBD1 (6 bases). CDR1 MNHEY and CDR2 SVGAGI come from the germline V gene. The ends were cut back, 2 bases at V and 3 bases at J, with 22 bases in the middle. The CDR3 runs 18 residues.

The sample holds many counts of this clonotype. The chain recombines TRBV20-1 with TRBJ1-2; TRBD1 aligns across 7 bases. V shed 5 bases and J 7 bases; nucleotides not matched to a gene: 13. Per the germline V gene, CDR1 is DFQATT and CDR2 is SNEGSKA (reference sequence). The CDR3 sequence is 14 residues long. The DNA for the CDR3 is TGCAGTGCTGGAACAGACAGGGCAGCAAGTGGCTACACCTTC. Protein: CSAGTDRAASGYTF.

The table lists this clonotype with many counts. The V call is TRBV28, the J call TRBJ2-3; 7 bases match TRBD2. Germline CDR1 is MDHEN and CDR2 is SYDVKM. V shed 3 bases, J shed 2 bases, and the junction held 8 bases outside the gene matches. CDR3 length: 16 residues. The CDR3 nucleotides are TGTGCCAGCAGTTTGATAATCGGGGGGAACACAGATACGCAGTATTTT. This sequence encodes CASSLIIGGNTDTQYF.

This clonotype came up many times. V usage is TRBV12-3 or TRBV12-4 and J usage is TRBJ2-3; perhaps D is TRBD1 or TRBD2 (5 bases each). Trimming took 7 bases from V and 0 from J, leaving 14 bases between them. The CDR3 extends over 15 amino acids. The CDR3 here is CASTEVGTSTDTQYF. In DNA, the CDR3 is TGTGCCAGCACCGAGGTGGGGACCAGCACAGATACGCAGTATTTT.

This clonotype was recorded many times. V gene TRBV20-1 combines with J gene TRBJ1-5; D is perhaps TRBD1 (6 bases). Per the germline V gene, CDR1 is DFQATT and CDR2 is SNEGSKA (reference sequence). The CDR3 has 15 amino acids. Deletions cut 1 base from V and 6 bases from J, with 16 bases between. This CDR3 reads CSARAPGARGQPQHF. CDR3 DNA: TGCAGTGCTAGAGCCCCAGGGGCCCGCGGTCAGCCCCAGCATTTT.

This clonotype was counted ten times or more. This chain joins TRBV5-1 and TRBJ1-1, with 7 bases matching TRBD1. Per the germline V gene, CDR1 is SGHRS and CDR2 is YFSETQ. Unmatched junction bases numbered 6, after V lost 5 bases and J lost 5 bases. The CDR3 covers 13 residues. The CDR3 coding sequence is TGCGCCAGCAGTGCAGCCAGGGGGACTGAAGCTTTCTTT. Translating it yields CASSAARGTEAFF.

This clonotype was counted at least ten times. This chain uses TRBV2 with TRBJ2-5; 10 bases are shared with TRBD1. With V trimmed by 6 bases and J by 5 bases, 6 bases remained unmatched. The CDR3 sequence is 14 residues long. Germline-derived CDR1 and CDR2 are SNHLY and FYNNEI. The CDR3 region has the DNA TGTGCCAGCAGGCGCCGGGACAGGGGCGAGACCCAGTACTTC. Translation: CASRRRDRGETQYF.

The sample holds many counts of this clonotype. V and J are TRBV15 and TRBJ1-2; D is possibly TRBD1 (6 bases). This CDR3 contains 15 residues. The germline V and J ends were trimmed by 0 bases and 4 bases, with 12 bases remaining between them. The germline V gene encodes CDR1 LNHNV and CDR2 YYDKDF (reference sequence). The CDR3 region is CATSRDRTVVYGYTF. The CDR3, as DNA: TGTGCCACCAGCAGAGATCGGACAGTGGTCTATGGCTACACCTTC.

This clonotype was recorded many times. The rearrangement joins TRBV5-1 to TRBJ2-5, with D perhaps TRBD1 or TRBD2 (6 bases each). Germline V gene sequence: CDR1 SGHRS, CDR2 YFSETQ. The CDR3 spans 14 residues. V was clipped by 4 bases and J by 5 bases, with 15 bases between them. DNA of the CDR3: TGCGCCAGCAGCACTGCGGGACATCGGGAGACCCAGTACTTC. Translated, it gives CASSTAGHRETQYF. The full variable domain, its missing parts supplied by reference TRBV5-1 and TRBJ2-5, is KAGVTQTPRYLIKTRGQQVTLSCSPISGHRSVSWYQQTPGQGLQFLFEYFSETQRNKGNFPGRFSGRQFSNSRSEMNVSTLELGDSALYLCASSTAGHRETQYFGPGTRLLVL.

This clonotype was counted many times. The chain employs TRBV20-1 and TRBJ1-1, with a tentative D call TRBD1 (6 bases). The CDR3 sequence is 15 residues long. Trimming took 2 bases from V and 7 from J, leaving 20 bases between them. Looked up from germline, CDR1 is DFQATT and CDR2 is SNEGSKA (reference sequence). This chain's CDR3 is CSARIGYRETGEAFF. The CDR3 bases are TGCAGTGCTAGAATCGGTTACAGGGAGACGGGTGAAGCTTTCTTT.

This clonotype was seen ten or more times. This chain links TRBV12-3 or TRBV12-4 with TRBJ1-1; no firm D call. CDR3 length equals 11 residues. V lost 7 bases, J lost 1 base, and 4 bases lay in between. The CDR3 nucleotides read TGTGCCAGCATCCAGAACACTGAAGCTTTCTTT. Translation: CASIQNTEAFF.

This clonotype came up many times. The rearrangement joins TRBV9 to TRBJ2-1; 10 bases map to TRBD2. J gave up 7 bases and V 4 bases, and 11 bases lay outside the gene matches. The CDR3 runs to 16 residues. CDR1 SGDLS and CDR2 YYNGEE come from the germline V gene. CDR3 in DNA: TGTGCCAGCAGCCCCCAGAAGCGGGAGGGCTGGAATGAGCAGTTCTTC. It encodes CASSPQKREGWNEQFF.

There are many counts of this clonotype. This chain connects TRBV5-1 to TRBJ2-1, with TRBD1 matching over 10 bases. Germline V gene lookup returns CDR1 SGHRS and CDR2 YFSETQ. J was trimmed by 8 bases and V by 0 bases; bases with no gene match: 5. The CDR3 runs to 15 residues. CDR3 nucleotides: TGCGCCAGCAGCTTGGTCGGACAGGGGGTGGATGAGCAGTTCTTC. It encodes CASSLVGQGVDEQFF. The whole variable domain, filled in from reference TRBV5-1 and TRBJ2-1, reads KAGVTQTPRYLIKTRGQQVTLSCSPISGHRSVSWYQQTPGQGLQFLFEYFSETQRNKGNFPGRFSGRQFSNSRSEMNVSTLELGDSALYLCASSLVGQGVDEQFFGPGTRLTVL.

This clonotype has a count of ten or more. The chain carries TRBV18 and TRBJ2-7; D tentatively fits TRBD1 or TRBD2 (5 bases each). The CDR3 is 13 residues long. In germline, CDR1 is KGHSH, CDR2 LQKENI. Between the trimmed V and J ends, which lost 2 bases and 7 bases, there was a span of 12 bases. CDR3 nucleotides: TGTGCCAGCTCACCATCAGGGTGGGGGGAGCAGTACGTC. Protein: CASSPSGWGEQYV.

Points on this clonotype: A much larger clone sits a single nucleotide away, making a read error possible. This chain links TRBV20-1 with TRBJ2-2, with D unresolved. V dropped 3 bases and J dropped 5 bases, with 13 bases sitting between them. This CDR3 comprises 14 residues. The germline CDR1 and CDR2 sequences are DFQATT and SNEGSKA (reference sequence). The CDR3 sequence: CSARVRKGTGELFF. CDR3 nucleotides: TGCAGTGCTAGGGTCCGTAAAGGGACCGGGGAGCTGTTTTTT.

This clonotype was counted at least ten times. V is TRBV5-1 and J is TRBJ1-4; 7 bases are shared with TRBD1. There are 15 residues in the CDR3. J lost 7 bases, V lost 3 bases, and 9 bases had no gene match. Germline CDR1 reads SGHRS; CDR2 reads YFSETQ. CDR3 in amino acids: CASSSKTGRSEKLFF. As DNA, the CDR3 is TGCGCCAGCAGCTCAAAGACAGGGCGGAGTGAAAAACTGTTTTTT.

This clonotype was seen repeatedly, ten times or more. The chain carries TRBV20-1 and TRBJ2-1, with 10 bases aligning to TRBD2. Germline loops: CDR1 DFQATT, CDR2 SNEGSKA (reference sequence). The CDR3 length is 15 residues. The V segment lost 3 bases and the J segment 4 bases; nucleotides outside the gene matches: 6. CDR3 amino acids: CSASESSGGYNEQFF. The CDR3 bases are TGCAGTGCTAGTGAATCTAGCGGGGGTTACAATGAGCAGTTCTTC.

This clonotype occurred many times. The rearrangement uses TRBV20-1 and TRBJ2-1; D unresolved. V was pared by 4 bases and J by 1 base, with 2 bases between. From germline, CDR1 is DFQATT and CDR2 SNEGSKA (reference sequence). CDR3 length: 11 amino acids. CDR3 sequence reads: CSAKSYNEQFF. DNA of the CDR3: TGCAGTGCTAAATCCTACAATGAGCAGTTCTTC.

This clonotype has at least ten counts. V and J are TRBV7-2 and TRBJ2-3, with 8 bases aligning to TRBD2. Per germline, CDR1 SGHTA and CDR2 FQGNSA. J lost 5 bases, V lost 1 base, and 11 bases had no gene match. The CDR3 runs to 17 residues. CDR3 region: CASSLGRAGGRQDTQYF. The CDR3, as DNA: TGTGCCAGCAGCTTAGGGCGGGCGGGGGGCAGGCAAGATACGCAGTATTTT.

In this sample, this clonotype turned up many times. J is TRBJ2-2 and V is TRBV5-1; unclear D gene. Germline V gives CDR1 SGHRS, CDR2 YFSETQ. V was shortened by 4 bases and J by 6 bases, with 13 bases between the two germline ends. This CDR3 is 14 amino acids long. This chain's CDR3 is CASSPSFDSGELFF. As DNA, the CDR3 is TGCGCCAGCAGCCCCAGTTTCGACTCCGGGGAGCTGTTTTTT.

The table lists this clonotype with many counts. The chain couples TRBV6-1 to TRBJ1-5; 8 bases fit TRBD1. V gave up 5 bases and J gave up 1 base; unmatched junction bases: 4. The length of the CDR3 is 15 residues. Germline loops: CDR1 MNHNS, CDR2 SASEGT. The CDR3: CASSPTGGSNQPQHF. The CDR3 DNA reads TGTGCCAGCAGTCCAACAGGGGGAAGCAATCAGCCCCAGCATTTT.

At least ten counts were recorded for this clonotype. The chain employs TRBV7-9 and TRBJ2-1; TRBD1 matches at 10 bases. There are 15 residues in the CDR3. In germline, CDR1 is SEHNR, CDR2 FQNEAQ (reference sequence). Losses at the gene ends were 5 bases for V and 1 base for J; bases not matched to a gene: 2. The CDR3 loop reads CASSRGQGSYNEQFF. The CDR3 bases are TGTGCCAGCAGCCGGGGACAGGGGTCCTACAATGAGCAGTTCTTC.

This clonotype was seen many times. The genes are TRBV6-5 and TRBJ1-2; no clear D. The V and J ends lost 2 bases and 7 bases respectively, with 14 bases between them. Germline lookup yields CDR1 MNHEY and CDR2 SVGAGI. The CDR3 extends over 14 amino acids. The CDR3 DNA follows: TGTGCCAGCAGTTACGATTGGGGTAGTCTTGGCTACACCTTC. Protein sequence: CASSYDWGSLGYTF.